This T cell receptor (beta chain) stems from a study of shared clonotypes between healthy human individuals. Study-level information: A donor's plate count was three for CD4 naive and three for CD4 memory; CD8 naive had two and CD8 memory one.

Germline V gene sequence: CDR1 SGHRS, CDR2 YFSETQ. The V gene lost 3 bases and the J gene lost 0 bases, with 12 bases spanning the gap. CDR3 size: 15 residues. This clone was detected only once. Its antigen remains unknown. Data came from immunoSEQ multiplex PCR; TCRdb stores just in-frame clones and leaves some out. Among 980,000 or so clones listed, about three quarters were seen once. The authors divided CD4+ cells into CD45RA+ naive and CD45RA-negative memory subsets. Notes on the study in general: Generation of non-shared clonotypes was less probable than generation of clonotypes shared by all four donors.

J is TRBJ1-2 and V is TRBV5-1; D is uncertain. This TCR was recovered from a man between 18 and 29 years old in good health. Sequencing was done on a sample of memory CD4+ T cells sorted from blood. Subset in this sample: CD45RA-negative fraction. CDR3 region: CASSSGREANYGYTF. Written as DNA, the CDR3 is TGCGCCAGCAGCTCCGGACGTGAAGCTAACTATGGCTACACCTTC.